This TCR beta chain stems from a study of graft-versus-host responses after intestinal transplantation. For the study at large: Those transplanted obtained multivisceral, liver-intestinal, or isolated intestinal grafts. Anti-thymocyte globulin was used for induction in all recipients, who then took tacrolimus and steroids for 3 to 4 years. General observations from the study: The recipient marrow held GvH clones, and some of them showed up first in ileum or blood. Patients who carried graft-donor T cell macrochimerism also had high graft-versus-host to host-versus-graft clonal ratios in their allografts.

Germline assignment: CDR1 MNHNS and CDR2 SASEGT. J was trimmed by 9 bases and V by 6 bases; bases with no gene match: 11. This CDR3 region has 16 residues. This clone has only one observation. Its target is unknown. Clones were sequenced by immunoSEQ multiplex PCR, and TCRdb holds only the in-frame ones, with some missing. Among around 100,000 clones, 91% were seen once, and the ten largest hold roughly 0.2%. The sample here was unstimulated CD4+ T cells sorted from spleen or lymph node cells, taken before transplant. This clonotype was sampled from a human donor who was the organ donor for an intestinal transplant. The chain employs TRBV6-1 and TRBJ1-6; TRBD1 matches 10 bases. Here the CDR3 DNA reads TGTGCCAGCAGCGAACCGGGACAGGGGTCAATTTCACCCCTCCACTTT. Translation: CASSEPGQGSISPLHF.